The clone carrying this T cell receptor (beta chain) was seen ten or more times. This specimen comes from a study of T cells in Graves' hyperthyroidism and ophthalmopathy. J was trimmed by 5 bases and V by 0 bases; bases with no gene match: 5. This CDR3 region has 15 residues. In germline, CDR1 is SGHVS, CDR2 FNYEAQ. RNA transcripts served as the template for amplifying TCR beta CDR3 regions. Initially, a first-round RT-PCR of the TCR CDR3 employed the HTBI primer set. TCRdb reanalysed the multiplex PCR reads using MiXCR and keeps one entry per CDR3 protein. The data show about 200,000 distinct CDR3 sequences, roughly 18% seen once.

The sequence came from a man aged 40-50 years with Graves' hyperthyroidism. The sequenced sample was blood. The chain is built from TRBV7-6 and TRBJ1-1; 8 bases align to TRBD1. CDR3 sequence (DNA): TGTGCCAGCAGCTTAGCTACAGGGGGGAGGACTGAAGCTTTCTTT. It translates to CASSLATGGRTEAFF.